This T cell receptor (beta chain) derives from a study of T cell repertoires in cytomegalovirus infection. About the research overall: Indications came from public TCR beta signatures; they pointed to CMV infection and to a matching HLA type.

This clonotype was picked up many times. MiXCR, applied by TCRdb to the reads, yields one record per CDR3 protein. The table includes fewer than 400,000 distinct CDR3 sequences, around 18% detected once. Germline loops: CDR1 SGHTA, CDR2 FQGNSA. This CDR3 comprises 13 residues. The J segment lost 3 bases and the V segment lost 9 bases, leaving 7 bases of the junction unmatched. The receptor was isolated from a human donor in good health (CMV status not recorded). Some clones in this sample may be carry-over from other donors' samples. The chain couples TRBV7-2 to TRBJ2-7; 8 nucleotides line up with TRBD2. The sequenced sample consisted of PBMCs. The CDR3 loop reads CASKIAGSYEQYF. DNA of the CDR3: TGTGCCAGTAAGATAGCGGGAAGCTACGAGCAGTACTTC.